The T cell receptor beta chain under discussion was sequenced for a study of siplizumab effects on memory and regulatory T cells. This CDR3 contains 15 residues. In germline, CDR1 is SGHAT, CDR2 FQDESV (reference sequence). V gave up 5 bases and J gave up 3 bases, with 13 bases separating them. Some clones are missing from TCRdb's copy, which holds only in-frame ones; the method was immunoSEQ multiplex PCR. The table shows approximately 65,000 clones, with less than 80% occurring only once. The receptor comes from a human donor in good health. Sequencing input: memory CD4+ T cells sorted from blood. This chain joins TRBV11-1 and TRBJ1-4; unclear D gene. The chain's CDR3 is CASSGPDWANEKLFF. CDR3 bases: TGTGCCAGCAGCGGACCAGATTGGGCTAATGAAAAACTGTTTTTT.